The text below deals with one T cell receptor (beta chain). What it binds is not known. Trimming removed 5 bases at V and 6 bases at J, with 14 bases between. CDR3 length: 14 amino acids. The sequenced target, TCR beta, came from blood CD8+ and CD4+ T cells. FACS enriched CD8+ TEMRA cells, while bulk CD8+ and CD4+ were negatively isolated. The sample originates from a study of CD8 T cells in Susac syndrome. General study results and limits: The study's TCR sequencing and HLA analysis covered a relatively small number of individuals, and the study acknowledged this.

Reverse transcription of roughly 0.45 to 1 ug RNA was carried out with random hexamers. The CDR3 of TCR beta was amplified by immunoSEQ multiplex PCR across 54 Vbeta and 13 Jbeta. TCRdb re-called the immunoSEQ multiplex PCR reads through MiXCR, storing one row per CDR3 protein. The sample has 200,000 to 250,000 distinct CDR3 sequences; about 95% are singletons. The chain has TRBV12-3 or TRBV12-4 and TRBJ1-5, with D unclear. The origin of this receptor is a human donor with multiple sclerosis. The specimen sequenced was CD4+ T cells from PBMCs. The CDR3 sequence is CASSQTRVGQPQHF. Here the CDR3 DNA reads TGTGCCAGCAGTCAGACTCGGGTGGGTCAGCCCCAGCATTTT.